These 17 T cell receptor beta chains were sequenced from one sample in a study of human T cells and chemical hapten exposure. Documented time point: patch test 1, 2 weeks after DPC sensitization. The sample's treatment: therapeutic diphenylcyclopropenone sensitization with weekly scalp DPC. From the RACE reads, TCRdb called clonotypes with MiXCR, one entry per CDR3 protein. The profile shows some 340,000 distinct CDR3 sequences, 5.5% to 8% of them singletons. The source material was whole blood, sampled in connection with sensitization to the hapten diphenylcyclopropenone (DPC). The receptors here all came from a woman in her late teens or twenties with alopecia areata. Some clones in this sample may be carry-over from other donors' samples.

This clonotype occurred a few times. The chain carries TRBV2 and TRBJ2-3, with TRBD2 matching over 7 bases. The CDR3 has 15 residues. Trimming at V came to 0 bases and at J to 8 bases, leaving 8 bases not matched to a gene. Germline CDR1 and CDR2: SNHLY and FYNNEI. CDR3 residues: CASSEAGGVLRTQYF. As DNA, the CDR3 is TGTGCCAGCAGTGAAGCTGGGGGGGTGCTTCGTACGCAGTATTTT.

This clonotype was observed a handful of times. The CDR3 reads CASSSRSNTDTQYF. The CDR3 DNA follows: TGTGCCAGCAGCTCCCGCTCCAACACAGATACGCAGTATTTT. This chain uses TRBV7-8 with TRBJ2-3; the D is unclear. Looked up from germline, CDR1 is SGHVS and CDR2 is FQNEAQ. CDR3 length: 14 amino acids. V lost 4 bases to trimming and J lost 2 bases, with 10 bases between them.

This sequence joins TRBV12-3 or TRBV12-4 and TRBJ1-1; D perhaps matches TRBD1 (5 bases). The CDR3 has 15 amino acids. V lost 7 bases and J 0 bases, leaving 15 bases between the germline ends. This CDR3 is CASNSGWSMNTEAFF. CDR3 sequence (DNA): TGTGCCAGCAACTCAGGGTGGAGTATGAACACTGAAGCTTTCTTT.

This clonotype was seen at least ten times. CDR3 protein: CASRAQGSNEKLFF. DNA of the CDR3: TGTGCCAGCAGGGCGCAGGGATCTAATGAAAAACTGTTTTTT. The chain has TRBV28 and TRBJ1-4, with D tentatively TRBD1 (5 bases). Per germline, CDR1 MDHEN and CDR2 SYDVKM. This CDR3 is built from 14 residues. V gave up 6 bases and J gave up 3 bases, with 11 bases separating them.

This chain links TRBV20-1 with TRBJ2-1, with 9 bases fitting TRBD2. CDR3 size: 13 residues. Germline-derived CDR1 and CDR2 are DFQATT and SNEGSKA (reference sequence). V shed 6 bases and J 5 bases; nucleotides not matched to a gene: 5. The CDR3 region is CSATGTSNNEQFF. In nucleotides, the CDR3 is TGCAGTGCAACCGGGACTAGCAACAATGAGCAGTTCTTC.

The chain combines TRBV16 with TRBJ1-4; 7 nucleotides align to TRBD1. The CDR3 runs 15 residues. Losses at the gene ends were 4 bases for V and 8 bases for J; bases not matched to a gene: 10. CDR1 is KGHSY, CDR2 FQNENV, per germline. In nucleotides, the CDR3 is TGTGCCAGCAGCCGGAACCGGGACAGACTAGAAAAACTGTTTTTT. Its translation is CASSRNRDRLEKLFF.

The chain links TRBV5-1 to TRBJ2-6, with unresolved D. Germline V gene lookup returns CDR1 SGHRS and CDR2 YFSETQ. The CDR3 has 16 amino acids. V was clipped by 0 bases and J by 0 bases, with 7 bases between them. The CDR3 spells CASSLEGLSGANVLTF. CDR3 nucleotides: TGCGCCAGCAGCTTGGAAGGCCTCTCTGGGGCCAACGTCCTGACTTTC.

The chain is built from TRBV12-3 or TRBV12-4 and TRBJ2-7; 11 bases fit TRBD1. J was trimmed by 2 bases and V by 3 bases; bases with no gene match: 3. The CDR3 is made up of 15 amino acids. The CDR3 region has the DNA TGTGCCAGCAGTTTTGGGACAGGGGGGACCTACGAGCAGTACTTC. Translation gives CASSFGTGGTYEQYF.

This clonotype appeared many times. The chain joins TRBV6-2 or TRBV6-3 to TRBJ2-2; tentative D call: TRBD1 (6 bases). The germline V gene has CDR1 MNHEY and CDR2 SVGEGT. V was cut by 5 bases and J by 0 bases, with 10 bases left in between. The CDR3 runs to 15 residues. In DNA, the CDR3 is TGTGCCAGCAGTACAGGGACGACGAACACCGGGGAGCTGTTTTTT. Its protein is CASSTGTTNTGELFF.

CDR3 coding DNA: TGCGCCAGCCTACGGGAACTAGCGGCGTCCTACAATGAGCAGTTCTTC. Its protein product is CASLRELAASYNEQFF. J is TRBJ2-1 and V is TRBV10-2; 8 nucleotides match TRBD2. The CDR3 spans 16 residues. The J segment lost 1 base and the V segment lost 8 bases, leaving 10 bases of the junction unmatched. Germline CDR1 is WSHSY and CDR2 is SAAADI.

In its sample, this clonotype was seen many times. This chain connects TRBV7-2 to TRBJ2-3; 14 bases are shared with TRBD2. After removal of 11 bases from V and 5 bases from J, the junction contained 9 bases not matched to a gene. CDR3 size: 15 residues. Germline lookup yields CDR1 SGHTA and CDR2 FQGNSA. Here the CDR3 reads CALTTSGGAGDTQYF. The CDR3 coding sequence is TGTGCCCTAACGACTAGCGGGGGGGCAGGAGATACGCAGTATTTT.

The chain combines TRBV4-1 with TRBJ2-1; the D is unclear. This CDR3 has 14 residues. Germline values: CDR1 MGHRA, CDR2 YSYEKL. The germline V and J ends were trimmed by 3 bases and 6 bases, with 12 bases remaining between them. CDR3 DNA: TGCGCCAGCAGCCATCTATCCAAGGGCAATGAGCAGTTCTTC. It codes for CASSHLSKGNEQFF.

The chain carries TRBV7-2 and TRBJ1-4; D is undetermined. V was cut by 4 bases and J by 6 bases, with 9 bases left in between. Germline values: CDR1 SGHTA, CDR2 FQGNSA. The CDR3 runs 13 residues. Here the CDR3 reads CASSSYTDEKLFF. The DNA for the CDR3 is TGTGCCAGCAGCTCCTACACGGATGAAAAACTGTTTTTT. The full variable domain, its missing parts supplied by reference TRBV7-2 and TRBJ1-4, is GAGVSQSPSNKVTEKGKDVELRCDPISGHTALYWYRQSLGQGLEFLIYFQGNSAPDKSGLPSDRFSAERTGGSVSTLTIQRTQQEDSAVYLCASSSYTDEKLFFGSGTQLSVL.

This clonotype has ten or more counts. The chain joins TRBV6-6 to TRBJ1-6; tentatively, D is TRBD1 (5 bases). Germline CDR1 is MNHNY and CDR2 is SVGAGI (reference sequence). CDR3 length: 16 amino acids. Trimming removed 5 bases from V and 7 bases from J, with 18 bases in between. The CDR3 DNA is TGTGCCAGCAGTAGACCTTCCCTAGGGGAGAATTCACCCCTCCACTTT. It specifies CASSRPSLGENSPLHF.

This clonotype was found many times. The chain is built from TRBV3-1 and TRBJ2-2; D assignment may be TRBD1 or TRBD2 (5 bases each). This CDR3 contains 14 residues. With 0 bases removed from V and 3 bases from J, the gap between germline ends came to 5 bases. The V gene's germline CDR1 is LGHDT and CDR2 YNNKEL (reference sequence). The CDR3 loop is CASSQEGHTGELFF. In nucleotides, the CDR3 is TGTGCCAGCAGCCAAGAGGGACACACCGGGGAGCTGTTTTTT.

The rearrangement joins TRBV7-6 to TRBJ1-4; D gene ambiguous. Germline V gene sequence: CDR1 SGHVS, CDR2 FNYEAQ. V was pared by 0 bases and J by 7 bases, with 12 bases between. The CDR3 is made up of 15 amino acids. Here the CDR3 DNA reads TGTGCCAGCAGCTTAGCCCACCATCAGAGTGAAAAACTGTTTTTT. Its translation: CASSLAHHQSEKLFF.

The chain is built from TRBV7-2 and TRBJ1-1, with D possibly matching TRBD1 (6 bases). The V and J ends lost 4 bases and 4 bases respectively, with 25 bases between them. Germline assignment: CDR1 SGHTA and CDR2 FQGNSA. The CDR3 contains 18 residues. Here the CDR3 reads CASSSLTRGAAEPTEAFF. CDR3 nucleotide sequence: TGTGCCAGCAGCTCTCTGACACGGGGGGCCGCGGAGCCCACTGAAGCTTTCTTT.